The 8 T cell receptor beta chains listed next were all sequenced from one sample in a study of shared clonotypes between healthy human individuals. TCRdb keeps only in-frame clones here, not all; method: immunoSEQ multiplex PCR. The repertoire holds 650,000 to 800,000 clones, roughly nine tenths seen once, with 24% in the top ten. Naive CD8 cells lacked CD45RO, underwent positive selection for CCR7 and left out terminally differentiated effector memory CD45RA+ cells. The sample was naive CD8+ T cells sorted from blood. These receptors all come from a man aged 25 to 40 in good health.

The V call is TRBV6-1, the J call TRBJ2-7; D may be TRBD1 (5 bases). Trimming shortened V by 0 bases and J by 9 bases, and 9 bases separated the two germline ends. This CDR3 comprises 12 residues. The germline CDR1 and CDR2 sequences are MNHNS and SASEGT. The CDR3 nucleotides read TGTGCCAGCAGTGAAGCAGGGGAAAGGCAGTACTTC. Residues: CASSEAGERQYF.

The J gene is TRBJ2-7, the V gene TRBV29-1; D may be TRBD1 (6 bases). The CDR3 is 13 amino acids. Between the trimmed V and J ends, which lost 6 bases and 7 bases, there was a span of 19 bases. Germline V lookup: CDR1 SQVTM, CDR2 ANQGSEA. As DNA, the CDR3 is TGCAGCGTCATAGTCCCGGGACAAACGGAGCAGTACTTC. Translating gives CSVIVPGQTEQYF.

Only one count was recorded for this clone. The chain combines TRBV27 with TRBJ2-1; possible D gene TRBD2, 5 bases. V was cut by 5 bases and J by 3 bases, with 11 bases left in between. Germline V lookup: CDR1 MNHEY, CDR2 SMNVEV (reference sequence). CDR3 length: 14 amino acids. The DNA for the CDR3 is TGTGCCAGCAGTCCGGACTTCTTCTACAATGAGCAGTTCTTC. It yields the protein CASSPDFFYNEQFF.

The chain employs TRBV10-2 and TRBJ2-7; a weak D match, TRBD2 (5 bases). Germline loops: CDR1 WSHSY, CDR2 SAAADI. V was cut by 4 bases and J by 5 bases, with 18 bases left in between. The CDR3 runs to 15 residues. The chain's CDR3 is CASSGTSALVNEQYF. Written as DNA, the CDR3 is TGCGCCAGCAGTGGGACCAGCGCACTAGTAAACGAGCAGTACTTC.

The genes are TRBV21-1 and TRBJ2-7; TRBD2 is the table's D call, not checked against the DNA. TRBV21-1 is annotated as a pseudogene. The CDR3 length is 12 residues. CDR3 sequence (DNA): TGTGCCAGCAGGTCTAGATCCTACGAGCAGTACTTC. It translates to CASRSRSYEQYF.

The chain links TRBV27 to TRBJ2-1, with unresolved D. Trimming pared 5 bases from V and 3 bases from J, leaving 14 bases between. The CDR3 contains 15 residues. CDR1 is MNHEY and CDR2 is SMNVEV in the germline V gene (reference sequence). As DNA, the CDR3 is TGTGCCAGCAGTCTCCCAGGTGGCCGCTACAATGAGCAGTTCTTC. Translated, it gives CASSLPGGRYNEQFF.

The rearrangement joins TRBV30 to TRBJ1-2; D uncertain. The CDR3 has 12 amino acids. The V gene's germline CDR1 is GTSNPN and CDR2 SVGIG (reference sequence). Trimming pared 8 bases from V and 2 bases from J, leaving 12 bases between. CDR3 protein: CARAGRNYGYTF. CDR3 coding DNA: TGTGCCCGAGCCGGGAGAAACTATGGCTACACCTTC.

V and J are TRBV28 and TRBJ2-7, with 7 bases lining up with TRBD1. CDR3 size: 12 residues. J gave up 2 bases and V 9 bases, and 4 bases lay outside the gene matches. Germline loops: CDR1 MDHEN, CDR2 SYDVKM. The chain's CDR3 is CASTGDAYEQYF. The CDR3 nucleotides are TGTGCCAGTACAGGGGATGCCTACGAGCAGTACTTC.